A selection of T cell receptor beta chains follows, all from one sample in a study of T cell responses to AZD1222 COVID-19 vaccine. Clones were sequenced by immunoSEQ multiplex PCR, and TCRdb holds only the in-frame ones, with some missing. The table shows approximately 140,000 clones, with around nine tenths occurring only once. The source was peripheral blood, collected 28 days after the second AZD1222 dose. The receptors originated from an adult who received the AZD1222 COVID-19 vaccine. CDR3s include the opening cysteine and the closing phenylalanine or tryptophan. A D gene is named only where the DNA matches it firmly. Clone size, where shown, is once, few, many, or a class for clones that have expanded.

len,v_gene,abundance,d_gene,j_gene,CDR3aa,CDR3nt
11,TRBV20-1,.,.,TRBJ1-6,CSARDRVPLHF,TGCAGTGCTAGAGATAGAGTACCGCTCCACTTT
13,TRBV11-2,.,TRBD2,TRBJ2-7,CASNRDYGHEQYF,TGTGCCAGCAACCGGGACTATGGCCACGAGCAGTACTTC
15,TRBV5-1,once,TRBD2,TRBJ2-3,CASSPSGSVADTQYF,TGCGCCAGCAGCCCGAGCGGGAGTGTGGCAGATACGCAGTATTTT
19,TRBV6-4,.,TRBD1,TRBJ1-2,CASRQKERDRSSSNYGYTF,TGTGCCAGCAGACAAAAAGAACGGGACAGAAGTAGTTCTAACTATGGCTACACCTTC
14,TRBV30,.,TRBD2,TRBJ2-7,CASRLAGGRSEQYF,TGTGCCAGCCGACTAGCGGGAGGCCGCAGCGAGCAGTACTTC
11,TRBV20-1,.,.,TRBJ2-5,CSATSGETQYF,TGCAGTGCTACCAGCGGGGAGACCCAGTACTTC
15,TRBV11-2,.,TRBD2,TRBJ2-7,CASSLGLAGYYEQYF,TGTGCCAGCAGCTTAGGTCTAGCGGGATACTACGAGCAGTACTTC
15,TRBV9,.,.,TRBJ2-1,CASSAGRGSYNEQFF,TGTGCCAGCAGCGCGGGACGGGGCTCCTACAATGAGCAGTTCTTC
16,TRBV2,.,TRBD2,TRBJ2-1,CASRSRRTSGRTEQFF,TGTGCCAGCAGGAGCCGCCGGACTAGCGGGAGAACTGAGCAGTTCTTC
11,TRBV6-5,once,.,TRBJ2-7,CASKAGYEQYF,TGTGCCAGCAAGGCAGGGTACGAGCAGTACTTC
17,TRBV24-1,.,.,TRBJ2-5,CATSDFEGVGLGETQYF,TGTGCCACCAGTGATTTCGAGGGGGTGGGATTGGGCGAGACCCAGTACTTC
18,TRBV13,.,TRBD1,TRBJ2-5,CASSSTGTGGPIQETQYF,TGTGCCAGCAGCTCTACCGGGACAGGGGGGCCGATCCAAGAGACCCAGTACTTC
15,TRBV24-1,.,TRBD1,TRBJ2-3,CATSDFGGQGDTQYF,TGTGCCACCAGTGATTTTGGGGGACAGGGCGATACGCAGTATTTT
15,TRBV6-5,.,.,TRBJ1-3,CASSQLGDSGNTIYF,TGTGCCAGCAGTCAACTGGGGGACTCTGGAAACACCATATATTTT
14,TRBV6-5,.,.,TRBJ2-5,CASKRGQYQETQYF,TGTGCCAGCAAGAGGGGCCAGTACCAAGAGACCCAGTACTTC
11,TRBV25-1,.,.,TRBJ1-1,CAIQGGTEAFF,TGTGCCATCCAGGGAGGGACTGAAGCTTTCTTT
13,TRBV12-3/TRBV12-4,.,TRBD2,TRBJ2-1,CASSLRAGGLKFF,TGTGCCAGCAGTTTAAGAGCGGGAGGGCTTAAGTTCTTC
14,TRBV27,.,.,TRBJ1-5,CASSLGGPYQPQHF,TGTGCCAGCAGTTTAGGGGGCCCCTATCAGCCCCAGCATTTT
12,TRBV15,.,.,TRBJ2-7,CATSETPGEQYF,TGTGCCACCAGCGAAACCCCAGGGGAGCAGTACTTC
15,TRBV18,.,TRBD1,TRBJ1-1,CASSPQTGHFTEAFF,TGTGCCAGCTCACCTCAGACAGGGCACTTCACTGAAGCTTTCTTT
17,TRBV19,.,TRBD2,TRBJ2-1,CASSEMGRREGRNEQFF,TGTGCCAGTAGTGAGATGGGTAGGCGGGAGGGCCGAAATGAGCAGTTCTTC
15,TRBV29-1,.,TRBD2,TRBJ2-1,CSVVTGTSGSTEQFF,TGCAGCGTTGTGACCGGGACTAGCGGGAGTACTGAGCAGTTCTTC
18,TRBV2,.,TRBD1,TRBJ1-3,CASSEAAGGSSSGNTIYF,TGTGCCAGCAGTGAAGCGGCAGGGGGATCCTCCTCTGGAAACACCATATATTTT
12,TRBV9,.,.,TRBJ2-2,CASNSNTGELFF,TGTGCCAGCAACAGCAACACCGGGGAGCTGTTTTTT
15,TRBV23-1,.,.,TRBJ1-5,CASSQNIRRNQPQHF,TGCGCCAGCAGTCAAAATATACGGAGAAATCAGCCCCAGCATTTT
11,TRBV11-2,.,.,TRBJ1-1,CASSLGAGAFF,TGTGCCAGCAGCTTAGGGGCTGGGGCTTTCTTT
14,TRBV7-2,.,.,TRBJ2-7,CASSSNRVSYEQYF,TGTGCCAGCAGCTCGAACAGGGTGTCCTACGAGCAGTACTTC
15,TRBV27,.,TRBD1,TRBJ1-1,CASSLRTGHHTEAFF,TGTGCCAGCAGTCTGAGGACAGGGCACCACACTGAAGCTTTCTTT
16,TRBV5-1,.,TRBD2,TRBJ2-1,CASSTGTSGVYNEQFF,TGCGCCAGCAGCACGGGGACTAGCGGGGTCTACAATGAGCAGTTCTTC
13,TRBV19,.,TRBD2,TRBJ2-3,CASKTSGTDTQYF,TGTGCCAGTAAAACTAGCGGTACAGATACGCAGTATTTT
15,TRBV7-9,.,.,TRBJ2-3,CASSLDRDRADTQYF,TGTGCCAGCAGCTTAGACAGGGATAGGGCAGATACGCAGTATTTT
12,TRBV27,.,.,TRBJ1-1,CASSQDRTEAFF,TGTGCCAGCAGCCAGGACAGAACTGAAGCTTTCTTT
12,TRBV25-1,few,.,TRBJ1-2,CASSVSGRGYTF,TGTGCCAGCAGTGTATCAGGGCGAGGCTACACCTTC
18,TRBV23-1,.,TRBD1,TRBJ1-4,CASSQCWGRGQGNEKLFF,TGCGCCAGCAGTCAATGTTGGGGAAGGGGGCAAGGTAATGAAAAACTGTTTTTT
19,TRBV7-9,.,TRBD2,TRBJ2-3,CASSLIGEIGLAGPDTQYF,TGTGCCAGCAGCTTAATAGGCGAAATCGGACTAGCGGGACCAGATACGCAGTATTTT
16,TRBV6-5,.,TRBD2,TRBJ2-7,CASSSPSGRTSYEQYF,TGTGCCAGCAGTTCCCCTAGCGGGAGGACGTCCTACGAGCAGTACTTC
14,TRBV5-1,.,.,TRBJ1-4,CASSLTGTGEKLFF,TGCGCCAGCAGCTTGACAGGGACGGGTGAAAAACTGTTTTTT
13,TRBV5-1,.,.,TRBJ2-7,CASTLAPLYEQYF,TGCGCCAGCACCCTAGCTCCCCTTTACGAGCAGTACTTC
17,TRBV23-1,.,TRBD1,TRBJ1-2,CASSQRQGDRPDYGYTF,TGCGCCAGCAGTCAAAGACAGGGGGATCGCCCGGACTATGGCTACACCTTC
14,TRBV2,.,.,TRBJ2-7,CASVRDLSSYEQYF,TGTGCCAGCGTCCGGGACCTTAGCTCCTACGAGCAGTACTTC
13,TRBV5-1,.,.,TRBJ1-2,CASSFEDNAGYTF,TGCGCCAGCAGCTTTGAAGATAATGCTGGCTACACCTTC
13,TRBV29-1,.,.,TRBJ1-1,CSVVEGAGTEAFF,TGCAGCGTTGTTGAAGGGGCGGGCACTGAAGCTTTCTTT
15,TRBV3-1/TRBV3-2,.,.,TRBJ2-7,CASSQGSGLYYEQYF,TGTGCCAGCAGCCAAGGGTCAGGGCTATATTACGAGCAGTACTTC
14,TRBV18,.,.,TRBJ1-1,CASSPPSGGRGAFF,TGTGCCAGCTCACCCCCTAGTGGGGGGCGTGGCGCTTTCTTT
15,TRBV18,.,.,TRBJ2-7,CASSPTSHPTYEQYF,TGTGCCAGCTCACCGACATCTCATCCCACCTACGAGCAGTACTTC
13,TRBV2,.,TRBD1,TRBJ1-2,CASRVDRDHGYTF,TGTGCCAGCAGAGTCGACAGGGATCATGGCTACACCTTC
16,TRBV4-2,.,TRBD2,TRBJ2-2,CASSPPGGVRTGELFF,TGTGCCAGCAGCCCCCCGGGAGGGGTTCGCACCGGGGAGCTGTTTTTT
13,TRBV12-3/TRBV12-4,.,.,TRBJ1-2,CASSLGTLHGYTF,TGTGCCAGCAGTTTAGGGACACTTCATGGCTACACCTTC
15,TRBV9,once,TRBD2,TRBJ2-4,CASSVTAGVENIQYF,TGTGCCAGCAGCGTAACAGCGGGAGTGGAAAACATTCAGTACTTC
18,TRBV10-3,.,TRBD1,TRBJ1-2,CAISEQGTGGEFGYGYTF,TGTGCCATCAGTGAACAAGGGACAGGGGGCGAGTTCGGCTATGGCTACACCTTC
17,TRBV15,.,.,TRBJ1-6,CATSRDTRTALVSPLHF,TGTGCCACCAGCAGAGACACTAGGACAGCTTTGGTATCACCCCTCCACTTT
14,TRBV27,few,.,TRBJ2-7,CASSLLGDGSEQYF,TGTGCCAGCAGTTTATTGGGGGATGGGAGCGAGCAGTACTTC
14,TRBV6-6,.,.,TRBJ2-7,CASSYSEDSYEQYF,TGTGCCAGCAGTTACTCAGAAGACTCCTACGAGCAGTACTTC
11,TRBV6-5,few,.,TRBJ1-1,CASRDILEAFF,TGTGCCAGCAGGGACATACTCGAAGCTTTCTTT
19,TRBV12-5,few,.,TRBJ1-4,CASAHNTRGVLATNEKLFF,TGTGCTAGTGCCCACAATACCCGGGGAGTTCTTGCAACTAATGAAAAACTGTTTTTT
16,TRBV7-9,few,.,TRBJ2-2,CASSPEASIYTGELFF,TGTGCCAGCAGCCCAGAGGCTAGCATTTACACCGGGGAGCTGTTTTTT
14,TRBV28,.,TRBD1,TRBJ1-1,CASIADRRNTEAFF,TGTGCCAGCATTGCGGACAGGCGGAACACTGAAGCTTTCTTT
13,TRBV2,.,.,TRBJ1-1,CASNLGVNTEAFF,TGTGCCAGCAACCTGGGGGTGAACACTGAAGCTTTCTTT
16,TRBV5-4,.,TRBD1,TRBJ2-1,CASSPPGQGSYNEQFF,TGTGCCAGCAGTCCTCCGGGACAGGGGTCCTACAATGAGCAGTTCTTC